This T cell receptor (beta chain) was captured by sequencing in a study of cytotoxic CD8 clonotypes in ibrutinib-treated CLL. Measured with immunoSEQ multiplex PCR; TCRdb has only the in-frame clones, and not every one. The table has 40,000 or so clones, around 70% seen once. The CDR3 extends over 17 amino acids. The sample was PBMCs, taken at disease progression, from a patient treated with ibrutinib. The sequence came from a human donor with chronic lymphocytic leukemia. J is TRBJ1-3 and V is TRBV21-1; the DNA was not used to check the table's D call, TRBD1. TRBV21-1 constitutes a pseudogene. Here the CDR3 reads CASSNGGGSGSGNTIYF. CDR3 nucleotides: TGTGCCAGCAGCAATGGAGGGGGCAGTGGCTCTGGAAACACCATATATTTT.